One sample yielded the 28 T cell receptor beta chains listed below, sequenced in a study of blood T cell repertoires in COVID-19 (dated by TCRdb to the early 2020s). The library relied on the immunoSEQ multiplex PCR assay. Imported from immuneACCESS, the table was reduced by TCRdb to in-frame sequences with V and J called. These copies leave out some clones; in studies compared against another copy, an unresolved V gene accounts for under half, and the cause of the remainder is not known. Counted in this sample were roughly 500,000 clones; 85% to 90% of them appeared once. The top ten clonotypes cover 0.7% to 1% of the sample. The sequenced material came from peripheral blood. These receptors came from a man aged 18-30 years with COVID-19, enrolled during active disease.

CDR3 in amino acids: CSASGQGNTGELFF. The CDR3, as DNA: TGCAGCGCTTCCGGACAGGGGAACACCGGGGAGCTGTTTTTT. This rearrangement joins TRBV29-1 to TRBJ2-2; 8 bases agree with TRBD1. V shed 7 bases, J shed 1 base, and the junction held 5 bases outside the gene matches. Germline V gene lookup returns CDR1 SQVTM and CDR2 ANQGSEA. The CDR3 length is 14 residues.

In this sample, this clone turned up once. The chain carries TRBV24-1 and TRBJ1-5, with D uncertain. The CDR3 loop spans 10 amino acids. The V and J ends lost 9 bases and 7 bases respectively, with 6 bases between them. Germline CDR1 KGHDR, CDR2 SFDVKD. CDR3 bases: TGTGCCACCTGTCTACAGCCCCAGCATTTT. Protein product: CATCLQPQHF.

This chain links TRBV3-1 (or the pseudogene TRBV3-2) with TRBJ2-7; perhaps TRBD1 as D (6 bases). The CDR3 contains 11 residues. The V gene's germline CDR1 is LGHDT and CDR2 YNNKEL (reference sequence). Trimming cost V 6 bases and J 12 bases, with 15 bases left between them. For the CDR3, the DNA is TGTGCCAGCAGGGGGGCGGAGGTCGCGTACTTC. It translates to CASRGAEVAYF.

The genes are TRBV6-4 and TRBJ2-3, with a possible D match to TRBD1 (5 bases). The CDR3 extends over 16 amino acids. The germline V gene encodes CDR1 MRHNA and CDR2 SNTAGT. The germline V and J ends were trimmed by 8 bases and 3 bases, with 21 bases remaining between them. The CDR3 spells CASEASMDKGTDTQYF. The CDR3 DNA sequence: TGTGCCAGCGAAGCAAGTATGGACAAGGGTACAGATACGCAGTATTTT.

V and J are TRBV5-4 and TRBJ2-2; a weak D match, TRBD2 (5 bases). This CDR3 has 17 residues. The V end was cut by 4 bases, the J end by 4 bases, with 20 bases between. The V gene's germline CDR1 is SGHNT and CDR2 YYREEE (reference sequence). The CDR3 sequence: CASSPAKGGTSTGELFF. The CDR3 DNA follows: TGTGCCAGCAGCCCCGCAAAAGGCGGCACTAGCACCGGGGAGCTGTTTTTT.

The rearrangement joins TRBV5-4 to TRBJ2-1; no clear D. This CDR3 is built from 15 residues. V lost 2 bases, J lost 1 base, and 10 bases lay in between. Germline-derived CDR1 and CDR2 are SGHNT and YYREEE (reference sequence). The CDR3 coding sequence is TGTGCCAGCAGCTTAACAAAACCTTCCTACAATGAGCAGTTCTTC. This translates into CASSLTKPSYNEQFF.

The CDR3 loop is CASSVDRGSQSPLHF. In DNA form, the CDR3 reads TGTGCCAGCTCAGTGGACAGGGGCTCGCAGTCACCCCTCCACTTT. V and J are TRBV18 and TRBJ1-6; TRBD1 aligns across 9 bases. The CDR3 contains 15 residues. The V gene end was trimmed by 5 bases and the J gene end by 10 bases; junction bases not matched to a gene: 9. Germline V CDR1 and CDR2: KGHSH, LQKENI.

The chain is built from TRBV5-1 and TRBJ2-5, with D tentatively TRBD1 (6 bases). CDR1 SGHRS and CDR2 YFSETQ come from the germline V gene. This CDR3 comprises 16 residues. V lost 0 bases, J lost 5 bases, and 17 bases lay in between. CDR3 region: CASSLVKQGSMETQYF. CDR3 nucleotides: TGCGCCAGCAGCTTGGTTAAACAGGGATCTATGGAGACCCAGTACTTC.

This clone was seen only a few times. This sequence joins TRBV4-1 and TRBJ2-3, with D unresolved. V dropped 2 bases and J dropped 2 bases, with 8 bases sitting between them. Germline V CDR1 and CDR2: MGHRA, YSYEKL. The CDR3 covers 14 residues. CDR3 in amino acids: CASSQLASTDTQYF. Here the CDR3 DNA reads TGCGCCAGCAGCCAATTGGCTTCCACAGATACGCAGTATTTT.

The gene calls are TRBV24-1 and TRBJ1-5; a weak D match, TRBD1 (6 bases). This CDR3 is built from 13 residues. Germline assignment: CDR1 KGHDR and CDR2 SFDVKD. The V end was cut by 7 bases, the J end by 6 bases, with 12 bases between. The CDR3: CATRDRGGQPQHF. The CDR3 DNA reads TGTGCCACCAGGGATAGGGGGGGTCAGCCCCAGCATTTT.

The J gene is TRBJ2-1, the V gene TRBV19; 9 nucleotides agree with TRBD2. The V and J ends lost 5 bases and 4 bases, in that order; junction bases with no gene match: 6. This CDR3 is built from 15 residues. Germline CDR1 reads LNHDA; CDR2 reads SQIVND (reference sequence). CDR3 bases: TGTGCCAGTAGTTCGGGACTAGCAGTTTACAATGAGCAGTTCTTC. Its translation is CASSSGLAVYNEQFF.

This clone was found a few times. The genes are TRBV4-1 and TRBJ2-1; the match to TRBD2 covers 12 bases. Unmatched junction bases numbered 3, after V lost 2 bases and J lost 7 bases. Germline-derived CDR1 and CDR2 are MGHRA and YSYEKL. There are 15 residues in the CDR3. In nucleotides, the CDR3 is TGCGCCAGCAGCCAAACTAGCGGGGGGTTTAATGAGCAGTTCTTC. It specifies CASSQTSGGFNEQFF.

J is TRBJ2-7 and V is TRBV28; perhaps TRBD2 as D (5 bases). Germline CDR1 MDHEN, CDR2 SYDVKM. There are 13 residues in the CDR3. V lost 5 bases and J 5 bases, leaving 13 bases between the germline ends. The CDR3 region is CASSQIGDNEQYF. DNA for the CDR3: TGTGCCAGCAGTCAAATCGGGGATAACGAGCAGTACTTC.

This chain joins TRBV6-2 or TRBV6-3 and TRBJ2-3; 8 nucleotides align to TRBD1. Germline loops: CDR1 MNHEY, CDR2 SVGEGT. J gave up 1 base and V 6 bases, and 6 bases lay outside the gene matches. The CDR3 is 15 residues long. CDR3 in DNA: TGTGCCAGCAGCGGTCCGGGACAGGGCACAGATACGCAGTATTTT. Translated: CASSGPGQGTDTQYF.

The chain uses TRBV5-6 and TRBJ2-6; 7 bases fit TRBD1. Per germline, CDR1 SGHDT and CDR2 YYEEEE. The V segment lost 3 bases and the J segment 3 bases; nucleotides outside the gene matches: 3. The CDR3 extends over 15 amino acids. DNA of the CDR3: TGTGCCAGCAGCTGGGACAGCCGTGGGGCCAACGTCCTGACTTTC. Amino acids: CASSWDSRGANVLTF.

The chain couples TRBV5-4 to TRBJ2-5, with 11 bases matching TRBD2. The germline V gene has CDR1 SGHNT and CDR2 YYREEE (reference sequence). After removal of 4 bases from V and 3 bases from J, the junction contained 5 bases not matched to a gene. This CDR3 has 15 residues. CDR3 in amino acids: CASSLSGGAEETQYF. CDR3 nucleotide sequence: TGTGCCAGCAGCCTTAGCGGGGGGGCCGAAGAGACCCAGTACTTC.

The gene calls are TRBV7-8 and TRBJ2-2; TRBD1 is a possible D gene (6 bases). V lost 5 bases and J lost 3, with 16 bases in between. Germline V gene sequence: CDR1 SGHVS, CDR2 FQNEAQ. The CDR3 is 16 amino acids. This chain's CDR3 is CASSRETGSDTGELFF. The CDR3 DNA reads TGTGCCAGCAGCAGAGAAACAGGGAGTGACACCGGGGAGCTGTTTTTT.

The chain recombines TRBV2 with TRBJ2-2; D gene ambiguous. V gave up 7 bases and J gave up 3 bases, with 3 bases separating them. CDR1 is SNHLY and CDR2 is FYNNEI in the germline V gene. CDR3 size: 11 residues. The CDR3, as DNA: TGTGCCAGCACGTACACCGGGGAGCTGTTTTTT. Protein product: CASTYTGELFF. The full variable domain, with the rest looked up from reference TRBV2 and TRBJ2-2, is EPEVTQTPSHQVTQMGQEVILRCVPISNHLYFYWYRQILGQKVEFLVSFYNNEISEKSEIFDDQFSVERPDGSNFTLKIRSTKLEDSAMYFCASTYTGELFFGEGSRLTVL.

The rearrangement links TRBV15 to TRBJ2-7, with TRBD2 matching over 8 bases. Trimming removed 0 bases from V and 3 bases from J; junction bases left unmatched: 4. This CDR3 is 15 amino acids long. Germline V gives CDR1 LNHNV, CDR2 YYDKDF (reference sequence). The chain's CDR3 is CATSREREGGYEQYF. In nucleotides, the CDR3 is TGTGCCACCAGCAGAGAACGGGAGGGCGGCTACGAGCAGTACTTC.

CDR3 loop: CATDAAGGPNYTTDTQYF. The CDR3 DNA reads TGTGCCACCGACGCAGCGGGAGGGCCAAATTATACCACAGATACGCAGTATTTT. V and J are TRBV24-1 and TRBJ2-3; TRBD2 aligns across 10 bases. Germline values: CDR1 KGHDR, CDR2 SFDVKD. V lost 9 bases and J lost 2; bases outside the gene matches: 16. The CDR3 length is 18 residues.

The V and J genes are TRBV7-9 and TRBJ1-1; D call uncertain. This CDR3 has 14 residues. Germline V CDR1 and CDR2: SEHNR, FQNEAQ (reference sequence). V shed 5 bases and J shed 1 base, with 11 bases lying between them. The chain's CDR3 is CASSLHSGNTEAFF. The CDR3 DNA reads TGTGCCAGCAGCCTCCACTCGGGGAACACTGAAGCTTTCTTT.

The chain recombines TRBV11-3 with TRBJ2-7; TRBD1 matches 9 bases. CDR3 length: 14 residues. The V segment lost 4 bases and the J segment 5 bases; nucleotides outside the gene matches: 6. Per the germline V gene, CDR1 is SGHNT and CDR2 is YENEEA. The CDR3 here is CASSYGQGSHEQYF. Written as DNA, the CDR3 is TGTGCCAGCAGCTACGGACAGGGGAGCCACGAGCAGTACTTC. The full variable domain, completed using reference TRBV11-3 and TRBJ2-7, is EAGVVQSPRYKIIEKKQPVAFWCNPISGHNTLYWYLQNLGQGPELLIRYENEEAVDDSQLPKDRFSAERLKGVDSTLKIQPAELGDSAVYLCASSYGQGSHEQYFGPGTRLTVT.

This chain links TRBV6-5 with TRBJ2-1; unclear D gene. V was pared by 2 bases and J by 4 bases, with 6 bases between. The CDR3 is made up of 13 amino acids. Germline values: CDR1 MNHEY, CDR2 SVGAGI. The CDR3 nucleotides are TGTGCCAGCAGTTACAGCCTGTACAATGAGCAGTTCTTC. This encodes CASSYSLYNEQFF.

V is TRBV2 and J is TRBJ1-1, with 9 bases aligning to TRBD1. CDR3 size: 15 residues. Trimming removed 6 bases from V and 4 bases from J; junction bases left unmatched: 9. Looked up from germline, CDR1 is SNHLY and CDR2 is FYNNEI. The CDR3 coding sequence is TGTGCCAGCAGCCCTCGGACAGGGGCGAGCACTGAAGCTTTCTTT. Amino acids: CASSPRTGASTEAFF.

This chain joins TRBV6-5 and TRBJ2-1; D is uncertain. Trimming took off 8 bases at V and 8 bases at J, with 10 bases between the two ends. The CDR3 loop spans 11 amino acids. Germline values: CDR1 MNHEY, CDR2 SVGAGI. The CDR3 loop reads CASSTIYEQFF. The CDR3, as DNA: TGTGCCAGCTCTACGATCTATGAGCAGTTCTTC.

The CDR3 DNA follows: TGTGCCAGCAGGGCACAGGGGTCGGGAAGCTCCTACAATGAGCAGTTCTTC. It is translated as CASRAQGSGSSYNEQFF. The rearrangement joins TRBV6-4 to TRBJ2-1; TRBD1 agrees at 7 bases. Germline-derived CDR1 and CDR2 are MRHNA and SNTAGT. Germline trimming cut 6 bases from V and 0 bases from J; bases unmatched to any gene: 11. The CDR3 is made up of 17 amino acids.

The V and J genes are TRBV7-9 and TRBJ1-4, with a tentative D call TRBD1 (6 bases). The V and J ends lost 5 bases and 8 bases respectively, with 15 bases between them. This CDR3 has 14 amino acids. Looked up from germline, CDR1 is SEHNR and CDR2 is FQNEAQ (reference sequence). The CDR3 nucleotides read TGTGCCAGCAGCACCCTCAGGGGCCCGGAAAAACTGTTTTTT. It codes for CASSTLRGPEKLFF.

The chain has TRBV5-1 and TRBJ2-1; TRBD2 matches 11 bases. With 4 bases clipped from V and 6 bases from J, the junction kept 6 bases outside the gene matches. CDR1 is SGHRS and CDR2 is YFSETQ in the germline V gene. The CDR3 totals 15 residues. CDR3 DNA sequence: TGCGCCAGCAGCAGGCCGGGACTAGCGGTCAATGAGCAGTTCTTC. Protein product: CASSRPGLAVNEQFF. Combining the CDR3 with reference TRBV5-1 and TRBJ2-1 gives the whole variable domain KAGVTQTPRYLIKTRGQQVTLSCSPISGHRSVSWYQQTPGQGLQFLFEYFSETQRNKGNFPGRFSGRQFSNSRSEMNVSTLELGDSALYLCASSRPGLAVNEQFFGPGTRLTVL.